This T cell receptor (beta chain) was observed in a study of identifying expanded T cells in peripheral blood. Study-level points and caveats: Variance in clone template counts between roughly two-week samples significantly increased with total template count across all healthy donors. Differentially abundant clones: about 1.1 between replicates, about 17 at two to three weeks, 18 to 20 at four.

On this clone: The antigen is not known.

The repertoire was sequenced with immunoSEQ multiplex PCR; TCRdb's copy has only in-frame clones and lacks some. The profile shows 65,000 to 95,000 clones, 84% of them singletons. CDR3 length: 18 amino acids. CDR1 and CDR2 (germline): SGHTA, FQGNSA. The V and J ends lost 5 bases and 5 bases, in that order; junction bases with no gene match: 15. Collection occurred without any documented infections or immune events in donors. The chain carries TRBV7-2 and TRBJ2-7, with TRBD2 matching over 13 bases. Input material: blood. This receptor was identified in a person aged 18-69 years in good health. CDR3 coding DNA: TGTGCCAGCAGCCCCCATTACGGACTAGCGGGAGTGTTGAACGAGCAGTACTTC. Its translation: CASSPHYGLAGVLNEQYF.